Each of the 20 T cell receptor beta chains below was sequenced from the same sample in a study of blood T cell repertoires in COVID-19. The method was immunoSEQ multiplex PCR; TCRdb's version includes in-frame clones alone and lacks a portion of them. The repertoire holds 410,000 or so clones, with over 75% as singletons. Sequenced: peripheral blood. The receptor set was obtained from a woman in her thirties or forties with COVID-19, enrolled during active disease.

J is TRBJ1-1 and V is TRBV11-2, with D perhaps TRBD1 (5 bases). From germline, CDR1 is SGHAT and CDR2 FQNNGV. This CDR3 comprises 13 residues. Trimming took off 6 bases at V and 2 bases at J, with 10 bases between the two ends. The CDR3 DNA follows: TGTGCCAGCAGGTTCCAGGGAAACACTGAAGCTTTCTTT. Residues: CASRFQGNTEAFF.

The CDR3 spells CASSPGTAYGYTF. For the CDR3, the DNA is TGTGCCAGCAGCCCCGGGACAGCCTATGGCTACACCTTC. The rearrangement joins TRBV7-2 to TRBJ1-2; 7 positions agree with TRBD1. The J segment lost 4 bases and the V segment lost 5 bases, leaving 4 bases of the junction unmatched. Germline V gene lookup returns CDR1 SGHTA and CDR2 FQGNSA. The CDR3 contains 13 residues.

The V and J genes are TRBV6-5 and TRBJ1-1, with 9 bases that match TRBD1. Germline CDR1 reads MNHEY; CDR2 reads SVGAGI. The CDR3 extends over 15 amino acids. Germline trimming cut 9 bases from V and 11 bases from J; bases unmatched to any gene: 19. The DNA of the CDR3 is TGTGCCAGTCCCATGTGGGGACAGGGCTCCGGTCGGGCTTTCTTT. Amino acids: CASPMWGQGSGRAFF.

The chain couples TRBV5-4 to TRBJ1-1; D possibly corresponds to TRBD1 (6 bases). Trimming took off 4 bases at V and 4 bases at J, with 17 bases between the two ends. The CDR3 consists of 15 residues. The V gene's germline CDR1 is SGHNT and CDR2 YYREEE (reference sequence). The CDR3 reads CASSPLQGVGTEAFF. CDR3 nucleotide sequence: TGTGCCAGCAGCCCATTACAGGGAGTCGGCACTGAAGCTTTCTTT.

This chain uses TRBV6-5 with TRBJ2-3, with no clear D. Germline CDR1 reads MNHEY; CDR2 reads SVGAGI. Deletions cut 5 bases from V and 4 bases from J, with 10 bases between. This CDR3 has 13 amino acids. The CDR3 bases are TGTGCCAGCAGTATCCGGGTTCCAGATACGCAGTATTTT. It translates to CASSIRVPDTQYF.

The V and J genes are TRBV2 and TRBJ2-7, with a tentative D call TRBD1 (6 bases). The germline V and J ends were trimmed by 7 bases and 7 bases, with 17 bases remaining between them. The germline gives CDR1 SNHLY, CDR2 FYNNEI. The CDR3 has 13 amino acids. The CDR3 nucleotides are TGTGCCAGCACCGAAAGGGGGTTTACAGAGCAGTACTTC. This gives the protein CASTERGFTEQYF.

The V call is TRBV6-2 or TRBV6-3, the J call TRBJ1-1; 7 positions agree with TRBD1. Germline V lookup: CDR1 MNHEY, CDR2 SVGEGT. V lost 5 bases to trimming and J lost 0 bases; unmatched junction nucleotides: 9. The CDR3 is made up of 16 amino acids. The CDR3 DNA reads TGTGCCAGCAGTCACTTGTGGGGACAGATGAACACTGAAGCTTTCTTT. Translated, it gives CASSHLWGQMNTEAFF.

This chain links TRBV6-5 with TRBJ1-2; the D gene is possibly TRBD1 (5 bases). This CDR3 spans 13 amino acids. V was pared by 2 bases and J by 8 bases, with 12 bases between. Germline V gene lookup returns CDR1 MNHEY and CDR2 SVGAGI. CDR3 in DNA: TGTGCCAGCAGTTACGGGGCCCCGTTCGGCTACACCTTC. Translated, it gives CASSYGAPFGYTF.

This clone was counted once. This sequence joins TRBV7-8 and TRBJ2-2, with D unresolved. The germline V and J ends were trimmed by 1 base and 5 bases, with 8 bases remaining between them. The CDR3 sequence is 14 residues long. Germline V lookup: CDR1 SGHVS, CDR2 FQNEAQ. The chain's CDR3 is CASSLVRSTGELFF. As DNA, the CDR3 is TGTGCCAGCAGCTTAGTTCGGTCTACCGGGGAGCTGTTTTTT.

The rearrangement uses TRBV5-1 and TRBJ2-1; 15 bases map to TRBD2. This CDR3 spans 18 amino acids. V was pared by 2 bases and J by 0 bases, with 3 bases of the junction left unmatched. Germline V gives CDR1 SGHRS, CDR2 YFSETQ. CDR3 protein: CASSFGLAGGSSYNEQFF. The CDR3, as DNA: TGCGCCAGCAGCTTCGGACTAGCGGGGGGGAGCTCCTACAATGAGCAGTTCTTC.

The chain couples TRBV28 to TRBJ2-3, with a possible D match to TRBD1 (6 bases). The ends were cut back, 7 bases at V and 2 bases at J, with 19 bases in the middle. CDR1 is MDHEN, CDR2 SYDVKM, per germline. The CDR3 is 16 amino acids. The CDR3 coding sequence is TGTGCCAGCACCCGACCGACAGGCGCCCTCACAGATACGCAGTATTTT. As protein: CASTRPTGALTDTQYF.

The V and J genes are TRBV29-1 and TRBJ1-5; weak D call: TRBD1 (5 bases). The length of the CDR3 is 14 residues. Trimming cost V 4 bases and J 2 bases, with 12 bases left between them. Looked up from germline, CDR1 is SQVTM and CDR2 is ANQGSEA. The CDR3 loop is CSVARGTGNQPQHF. Written as DNA, the CDR3 is TGCAGCGTTGCGCGCGGGACCGGCAATCAGCCCCAGCATTTT.

The chain employs TRBV11-3 and TRBJ2-3, with D possibly matching TRBD1 (6 bases). Deletions cut 2 bases from V and 0 bases from J, with 9 bases between. This CDR3 region has 15 residues. The germline V gene has CDR1 SGHNT and CDR2 YENEEA. Here the CDR3 reads CASSLSGASTDTQYF. In DNA form, the CDR3 reads TGTGCCAGCAGCTTATCAGGGGCTAGCACAGATACGCAGTATTTT.

The genes are TRBV2 and TRBJ1-2; possible D gene TRBD1, 5 bases. CDR1 and CDR2 (germline): SNHLY, FYNNEI. V lost 6 bases and J 3 bases, leaving 8 bases between the germline ends. The CDR3 spans 12 residues. The CDR3 loop reads CASRGRDYGYTF. Here the CDR3 DNA reads TGTGCCAGCAGGGGGCGCGACTATGGCTACACCTTC.

The genes are TRBV4-3 and TRBJ2-7; D might be TRBD2 (6 bases). Germline V gene data show CDR1 as LGHNA and CDR2 as YSLEER. The CDR3 covers 15 residues. Trimming removed 1 base from V and 3 bases from J, with 13 bases in between. The CDR3, as DNA: TGCGCCAGCAGCCAAGCTAGACTAGTAAGCTACGAGCAGTACTTC. This codes for CASSQARLVSYEQYF.

The gene calls are TRBV11-3 and TRBJ2-7, with a tentative D call TRBD1 (7 bases). The CDR3 has 15 amino acids. V was trimmed by 5 bases and J by 7 bases, leaving 21 bases between them. The germline V gene has CDR1 SGHNT and CDR2 YENEEA. DNA for the CDR3: TGTGCCAGCAGCCCTGGCGGGACAGAGCTCAAGGAGCAGTACTTC. It yields the protein CASSPGGTELKEQYF.

This chain joins TRBV28 and TRBJ1-3; TRBD1 is a possible D gene (5 bases). Per germline, CDR1 MDHEN and CDR2 SYDVKM. This CDR3 is built from 15 residues. V was pared by 2 bases and J by 2 bases, with 10 bases between. The chain's CDR3 is CASSLTQGTGNTIYF. In DNA, the CDR3 is TGTGCCAGCAGTTTAACCCAGGGTACTGGAAACACCATATATTTT.

Here the CDR3 DNA reads TGTGCCAGCAGCGCCCGGACAGGGGCCTCTGGAAACACCATATATTTT. Translated: CASSARTGASGNTIYF. The chain has TRBV9 and TRBJ1-3, with 9 nucleotides matching TRBD1. The CDR3 extends over 16 amino acids. Trimming cost V 3 bases and J 0 bases; bases outside gene matches: 4. Germline lookup yields CDR1 SGDLS and CDR2 YYNGEE. The whole variable domain, remainder taken from reference TRBV9 and TRBJ1-3, is DSGVTQTPKHLITATGQRVTLRCSPRSGDLSVYWYQQSLDQGLQFLIQYYNGEERAKGNILERFSAQQFPDLHSELNLSSLELGDSALYFCASSARTGASGNTIYFGEGSWLTVV.

This sequence joins TRBV3-1 (or the pseudogene TRBV3-2) and TRBJ2-1; no clear D. The CDR3 loop spans 16 amino acids. The germline gives CDR1 LGHDT, CDR2 YNNKEL (reference sequence). Trimming took 0 bases from V and 2 from J, leaving 11 bases between them. The CDR3 loop reads CASSQDPDTAYNEQFF. The CDR3 DNA reads as TGTGCCAGCAGCCAAGATCCTGATACGGCCTACAATGAGCAGTTCTTC.

The chain has TRBV4-3 and TRBJ2-4; 7 bases fit TRBD2. V lost 0 bases and J lost 8; bases outside the gene matches: 13. Germline loops: CDR1 LGHNA, CDR2 YSLEER. This CDR3 is 17 amino acids long. The CDR3 spells CASSQEALADLGDIQYF. Written as DNA, the CDR3 is TGCGCCAGCAGCCAAGAGGCCCTAGCGGATCTCGGGGACATTCAGTACTTC.